The 30 T cell receptor beta chains below were found in one sample sequenced in a study of control samples from healthy donors and cancer patients. The assay was immunoSEQ multiplex PCR, and TCRdb's table has in-frame clones only and misses some. Among around 53,000 clones listed, around 90% were seen once. The specimen sequenced was PBMCs. The receptors shown here come from a man in his 60s with head and neck cancer.

The chain couples TRBV28 to TRBJ1-2, with 9 bases fitting TRBD1. Germline assignment: CDR1 MDHEN and CDR2 SYDVKM. Germline trimming cut 1 base from V and 8 bases from J; bases unmatched to any gene: 8. The length of the CDR3 is 15 residues. The CDR3 reads CASSLLGQGREGYTF. The CDR3 DNA reads TGTGCCAGCAGTTTATTGGGACAGGGTCGGGAGGGCTACACCTTC.

The CDR3 loop is CASTTGQWGTEAFF. In DNA form, the CDR3 reads TGTGCCAGTACTACAGGGCAGTGGGGAACTGAAGCTTTCTTT. This sequence joins TRBV19 and TRBJ1-1, with D maybe TRBD1 (6 bases). Germline V lookup: CDR1 LNHDA, CDR2 SQIVND (reference sequence). The V and J ends lost 7 bases and 5 bases respectively, with 17 bases between them. The CDR3 totals 14 residues.

This chain joins TRBV6-1 and TRBJ2-7; possible D gene TRBD1, 6 bases. Between the trimmed V and J ends, which lost 1 base and 5 bases, there was a span of 15 bases. Looked up from germline, CDR1 is MNHNS and CDR2 is SASEGT. This CDR3 has 15 amino acids. DNA for the CDR3: TGTGCCAGCAGTGAAGGCTTCGTGGGGGCGGACGAGCAGTACTTC. It encodes CASSEGFVGADEQYF.

The V gene is TRBV7-2, the J gene TRBJ2-5, with 9 bases aligning to TRBD1. The J segment lost 9 bases and the V segment lost 1 base, leaving 9 bases of the junction unmatched. CDR3 length: 15 amino acids. The germline gives CDR1 SGHTA, CDR2 FQGNSA. The CDR3 nucleotides are TGTGCCAGCAGCTTAGGACTAGTCGGGGACAGGGCCCAGTACTTC. The encoded protein is CASSLGLVGDRAQYF.

The gene calls are TRBV7-9 and TRBJ1-1, with D possibly TRBD1 on 5 matching bases. The V and J ends lost 2 bases and 6 bases respectively, with 10 bases between them. CDR1 SEHNR and CDR2 FQNEAQ come from the germline V gene (reference sequence). There are 13 residues in the CDR3. In DNA, the CDR3 is TGTGCCAGCAGCTTAACAGGTCCCTCTGAAGCTTTCTTT. This gives the protein CASSLTGPSEAFF.

The rearrangement links TRBV5-4 to TRBJ2-1, with TRBD1 matching over 10 bases. V gave up 2 bases and J gave up 4 bases; unmatched junction bases: 3. The CDR3 runs 15 residues. Germline V lookup: CDR1 SGHNT, CDR2 YYREEE (reference sequence). The CDR3 bases are TGTGCCAGCAGCTTAGGGGGACAGGGGTACAATGAGCAGTTCTTC. It encodes CASSLGGQGYNEQFF.

The rearrangement uses TRBV19 and TRBJ1-4, with 9 positions matching TRBD1. From germline, CDR1 is LNHDA and CDR2 SQIVND (reference sequence). CDR3 size: 15 residues. The trim removed 3 bases at V and 1 base at J, leaving 0 bases unmatched. The CDR3 DNA follows: TGTGCCAGTAGTATGGACAGGGGAACTAATGAAAAACTGTTTTTT. Its protein product is CASSMDRGTNEKLFF.

The chain carries TRBV9 and TRBJ2-2; 8 positions agree with TRBD2. The CDR3 extends over 16 amino acids. CDR1 is SGDLS, CDR2 YYNGEE, per germline. Trimming removed 3 bases from V and 0 bases from J; junction bases left unmatched: 4. This CDR3 is CASSAREGSNTGELFF. CDR3 DNA sequence: TGTGCCAGCAGCGCCCGGGAGGGATCGAACACCGGGGAGCTGTTTTTT.

V is TRBV27 and J is TRBJ2-7; 11 bases are shared with TRBD1. The CDR3 consists of 15 residues. Germline V CDR1 and CDR2: MNHEY, SMNVEV (reference sequence). Trimming cost V 5 bases and J 7 bases; bases outside gene matches: 10. The CDR3: CASSTWTGGSGEQYF. As DNA, the CDR3 is TGTGCCAGCAGTACGTGGACAGGGGGCTCGGGAGAGCAGTACTTC.

This chain uses TRBV6-5 with TRBJ2-3; 9 positions agree with TRBD2. V lost 2 bases to trimming and J lost 4 bases; unmatched junction nucleotides: 4. This CDR3 region has 15 residues. CDR1 and CDR2 from the germline V gene are MNHEY and SVGAGI. Here the CDR3 reads CASSYETSGSDTQYF. Here the CDR3 DNA reads TGTGCCAGCAGTTACGAGACTAGCGGATCAGATACGCAGTATTTT.

This clone was observed a single time. The chain has TRBV19 and TRBJ1-4, with 8 bases fitting TRBD1. With 9 bases clipped from V and 6 bases from J, the junction kept 6 bases outside the gene matches. CDR1 and CDR2 (germline): LNHDA, SQIVND (reference sequence). The CDR3 is 13 amino acids. CDR3 protein: CASRDRSDEKLFF. DNA of the CDR3: TGTGCCAGCCGGGACAGGTCGGATGAAAAACTGTTTTTT. Full variable domain (rest looked up from reference TRBV19 and TRBJ1-4): DGGITQSPKYLFRKEGQNVTLSCEQNLNHDAMYWYRQDPGQGLRLIYYSQIVNDFQKGDIAEGYSVSREKKESFPLTVTSAQKNPTAFYLCASRDRSDEKLFFGSGTQLSVL.

This chain connects TRBV4-1 to TRBJ1-1, with D possibly matching TRBD1 (5 bases). Germline V gene data show CDR1 as MGHRA and CDR2 as YSYEKL. V shed 5 bases and J shed 1 base, with 14 bases lying between them. CDR3 length equals 15 residues. CDR3 region: CASSFSEGTNTEAFF. The CDR3 DNA is TGCGCCAGCAGCTTCAGTGAGGGGACGAACACTGAAGCTTTCTTT.

The genes are TRBV19 and TRBJ1-1, with 7 bases matching TRBD1. The length of the CDR3 is 15 residues. The germline CDR1 and CDR2 sequences are LNHDA and SQIVND (reference sequence). Trimming cost V 6 bases and J 3 bases; bases outside gene matches: 10. The CDR3 sequence: CASSTSGGRDTEAFF. In DNA, the CDR3 is TGTGCCAGTAGCACCTCAGGGGGAAGGGACACTGAAGCTTTCTTT.

V gene TRBV12-3 or TRBV12-4 combines with J gene TRBJ1-6; no clear D gene. The ends were cut back, 2 bases at V and 9 bases at J, with 5 bases in the middle. The CDR3 loop spans 12 amino acids. DNA for the CDR3: TGTGCCAGCAGTTTAATGTTTTCACCCCTCCACTTT. This gives the protein CASSLMFSPLHF.

The chain joins TRBV29-1 to TRBJ1-1; D may be TRBD1 (5 bases). Germline V lookup: CDR1 SQVTM, CDR2 ANQGSEA. V dropped 5 bases and J dropped 1 base, with 11 bases sitting between them. CDR3 length: 13 residues. In DNA form, the CDR3 reads TGCAGCGTTAAGATTCAGGGGAACACTGAAGCTTTCTTT. Translating gives CSVKIQGNTEAFF. Full variable domain (missing parts from reference TRBV29-1 and TRBJ1-1): SAVISQKPSRDICQRGTSLTIQCQVDSQVTMMFWYRQQPGQSLTLIATANQGSEATYESGFVIDKFPISRPNLTFSTLTVSNMSPEDSSIYLCSVKIQGNTEAFFGQGTRLTVV.

The V gene is TRBV7-8, the J gene TRBJ2-7; 7 nucleotides match TRBD2. This CDR3 region has 16 residues. Germline CDR1 is SGHVS and CDR2 is FQNEAQ. With 4 bases clipped from V and 0 bases from J, the junction kept 9 bases outside the gene matches. In DNA, the CDR3 is TGTGCCAGCAGCTCAGATTCTAGCGGTGCCTCCTACGAGCAGTACTTC. Amino acid sequence: CASSSDSSGASYEQYF.

The V call is TRBV19, the J call TRBJ2-5; D may be TRBD2 (6 bases). Germline lookup yields CDR1 LNHDA and CDR2 SQIVND (reference sequence). Trimming removed 7 bases at V and 5 bases at J, with 20 bases between. This CDR3 has 15 amino acids. This CDR3 reads CASNPGEREWETQYF. For the CDR3, the DNA is TGTGCCAGTAATCCGGGAGAGAGAGAGTGGGAGACCCAGTACTTC.

CDR3 protein: CSVAEGGTGELFF. The CDR3 nucleotides read TGCAGCGTCGCCGAAGGAGGCACCGGGGAGCTGTTTTTT. This chain joins TRBV29-1 and TRBJ2-2, with a weak D call TRBD2 (5 bases). The CDR3 contains 13 residues. The V gene's germline CDR1 is SQVTM and CDR2 ANQGSEA. V dropped 6 bases and J dropped 4 bases, with 12 bases sitting between them.

The genes are TRBV7-9 and TRBJ1-1; 10 bases agree with TRBD1. This CDR3 has 16 amino acids. Germline CDR1 reads SEHNR; CDR2 reads FQNEAQ (reference sequence). V shed 5 bases, J shed 4 bases, and the junction held 10 bases outside the gene matches. The CDR3 region has the DNA TGTGCCAGCAGCCAGCCCCTCCGGACAGGGGGCACTGAAGCTTTCTTT. This encodes CASSQPLRTGGTEAFF.

The V call is TRBV18, the J call TRBJ2-5; D remains unclear. The CDR3 covers 12 residues. The V gene's germline CDR1 is KGHSH and CDR2 LQKENI. Trimming pared 5 bases from V and 2 bases from J, leaving 6 bases between. The CDR3 region is CASSTTQETQYF. The CDR3 DNA is TGTGCCAGCTCAACCACACAAGAGACCCAGTACTTC.

The chain couples TRBV9 to TRBJ1-6; 10 nucleotides agree with TRBD1. The V gene end was trimmed by 1 base and the J gene end by 9 bases; junction bases not matched to a gene: 10. The CDR3 is made up of 17 amino acids. Germline V gene data show CDR1 as SGDLS and CDR2 as YYNGEE. CDR3 in DNA: TGTGCCAGCAGCGTACAGGACAGGGGGTCGTTTTTTTCACCCCTCCACTTT. It yields the protein CASSVQDRGSFFSPLHF. The full variable domain, its missing parts supplied by reference TRBV9 and TRBJ1-6, is DSGVTQTPKHLITATGQRVTLRCSPRSGDLSVYWYQQSLDQGLQFLIQYYNGEERAKGNILERFSAQQFPDLHSELNLSSLELGDSALYFCASSVQDRGSFFSPLHFGNGTRLTVT.

The CDR3, as DNA: TGTGCCAGCAGCCTCGGGACAGGGAGAGGAGGCTACACCTTC. This codes for CASSLGTGRGGYTF. This chain uses TRBV3-1 (or the pseudogene TRBV3-2) with TRBJ1-2, with 9 nucleotides matching TRBD1. CDR3 length: 14 amino acids. CDR1 and CDR2 (germline): LGHDT, YNNKEL (reference sequence). Trimming at V came to 4 bases and at J to 8 bases, leaving 8 bases not matched to a gene.

The rearrangement joins TRBV5-8 to TRBJ2-1, with D perhaps TRBD2 (5 bases). In germline, CDR1 is SGHTS, CDR2 YDEGEE. Trimming removed 0 bases at V and 2 bases at J, with 9 bases between. The CDR3 extends over 15 amino acids. The CDR3 reads CASSLESGTYNEQFF. The CDR3 region has the DNA TGTGCCAGCAGCTTGGAATCCGGGACCTACAATGAGCAGTTCTTC.

The V gene is TRBV5-1, the J gene TRBJ1-1, with 9 positions matching TRBD1. After removal of 4 bases from V and 3 bases from J, the junction contained 4 bases not matched to a gene. CDR3 length: 14 amino acids. The germline V gene encodes CDR1 SGHRS and CDR2 YFSETQ. The CDR3 DNA reads TGCGCCAGCAGCCCACGGACAGGGGACACTGAAGCTTTCTTT. Protein product: CASSPRTGDTEAFF.

The chain has TRBV5-1 and TRBJ2-7; no reliable D call. CDR1 and CDR2 (germline): SGHRS, YFSETQ. Between the trimmed V and J ends, which lost 3 bases and 1 base, there was a span of 17 bases. The CDR3 extends over 16 amino acids. In nucleotides, the CDR3 is TGCGCCAGCAGCTCCAGCGCGCTTGGGGATTCCTACGAGCAGTACTTC. As protein: CASSSSALGDSYEQYF.

The chain joins TRBV5-1 to TRBJ2-1, with TRBD1 identical over 8 bases. The junction had 6 bases not matched to a gene; V was cut back by 1 base and J by 6 bases. This CDR3 contains 15 residues. Looked up from germline, CDR1 is SGHRS and CDR2 is YFSETQ. The CDR3: CASSLIGQGLNEQFF. The CDR3 DNA reads as TGCGCCAGCAGCTTGATAGGACAGGGTCTCAATGAGCAGTTCTTC.

This clone came up once. The rearrangement uses TRBV7-9 and TRBJ1-2, with 8 bases that match TRBD1. V trimming: 4 bases; J trimming: 6 bases; junction bases outside the gene matches: 13. This CDR3 contains 16 residues. In germline, CDR1 is SEHNR, CDR2 FQNEAQ (reference sequence). This chain's CDR3 is CASSSFTDRVIHGYTF. The CDR3 DNA reads as TGTGCCAGCAGCTCTTTTACGGACAGGGTTATACATGGCTACACCTTC.

This rearrangement joins TRBV9 to TRBJ1-3, with 7 bases identical to TRBD1. Germline CDR1 SGDLS, CDR2 YYNGEE. The CDR3 length is 17 residues. The ends lost 4 bases at V and 0 bases at J; junction bases unmatched: 10. CDR3 in amino acids: CASSPGGTANSGNTIYF. The CDR3 DNA reads TGTGCCAGCAGCCCGGGCGGGACAGCCAACTCTGGAAACACCATATATTTT.

This clone was counted a single time. The chain is built from TRBV7-2 and TRBJ2-5; D tentatively reads TRBD1 or TRBD2 (5 bases each). CDR1 is SGHTA and CDR2 is FQGNSA in the germline V gene. The CDR3 is 16 amino acids. V was clipped by 5 bases and J by 4 bases, with 20 bases between them. The CDR3 nucleotides read TGTGCCAGCAGCCCTCCCGGGACGACTCAGGGAGAGACCCAGTACTTC. Protein: CASSPPGTTQGETQYF.

Here the CDR3 DNA reads TGTGCCAGCAGTGAATCTGGGACTCTTTCTTTACTGTTTTTT. Its protein is CASSESGTLSLLFF. The rearrangement uses TRBV6-1 and TRBJ1-4; D might be TRBD1 (5 bases). The CDR3 is made up of 14 amino acids. CDR1 MNHNS and CDR2 SASEGT come from the germline V gene. Trimming removed 2 bases at V and 13 bases at J, with 17 bases between.